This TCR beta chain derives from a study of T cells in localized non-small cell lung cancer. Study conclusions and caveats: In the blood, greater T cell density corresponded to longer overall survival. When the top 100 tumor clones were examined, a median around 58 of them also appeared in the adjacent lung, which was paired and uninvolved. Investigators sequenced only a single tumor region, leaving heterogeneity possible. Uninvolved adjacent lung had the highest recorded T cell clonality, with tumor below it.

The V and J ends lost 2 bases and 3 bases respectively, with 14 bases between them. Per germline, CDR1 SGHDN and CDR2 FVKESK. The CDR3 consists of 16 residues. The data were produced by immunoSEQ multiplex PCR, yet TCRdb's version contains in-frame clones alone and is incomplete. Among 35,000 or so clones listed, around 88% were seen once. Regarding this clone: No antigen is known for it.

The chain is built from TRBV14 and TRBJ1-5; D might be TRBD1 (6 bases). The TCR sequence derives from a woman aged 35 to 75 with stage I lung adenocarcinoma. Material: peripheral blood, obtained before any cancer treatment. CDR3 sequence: CASSQRAGDYNQPQHF. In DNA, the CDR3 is TGTGCCAGCAGCCAAAGGGCAGGGGACTACAATCAGCCCCAGCATTTT. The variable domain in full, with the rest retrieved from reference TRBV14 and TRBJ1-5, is EAGVTQFPSHSVIEKGQTVTLRCDPISGHDNLYWYRRVMGKEIKFLLHFVKESKQDESGMPNNRFLAERTGGTYSTLKVQPAELEDSGVYFCASSQRAGDYNQPQHFGDGTRLSIL.